This is a list of T cell receptor beta chains from one sample in a study of T cell repertoires in cytomegalovirus infection. MiXCR was run by TCRdb on the reads, yielding one entry per CDR3 protein. The repertoire consists of roughly 990,000 distinct CDR3 sequences, with 30% to 40% occurring once and the leading ten covering 11% to 15%. Their antigens remain unidentified. The material sequenced was cultured CD8+ T cells from PBMCs, taken from culture after CMV antigen stimulation. These receptors were obtained from a human donor in good health (CMV status not recorded). Some clones in this sample may be carry-over from other donors' samples. CDR3s leave out the opening cysteine and the closing phenylalanine or tryptophan. Fields, in order: J gene, clone size, V gene, CDR3 protein. For some rows the clone size is stated as once, few or many, or as a class when expanded; others skip it.

J: TRBJ1-3
size: NA
V: TRBV6-5
CDR3: ASSYSTGGKNTIY

J: TRBJ1-5
size: few
V: TRBV4-2
CDR3: ASSQDPGGGSPQH

J: TRBJ2-1
size: many
V: TRBV7-9
CDR3: ASSGTGENEQF

J: TRBJ2-7
size: NA
V: TRBV27
CDR3: ASSSRGGLNEQY

J: TRBJ2-1
size: few
V: TRBV10-3
CDR3: AISPGGAGSYNEQF

J: TRBJ2-1
size: few
V: TRBV4-1
CDR3: ASSQVPRPGLAVINEQF

J: TRBJ1-1
size: NA
V: TRBV12-3/TRBV12-4
CDR3: ASSFRGVAEAF

J: TRBJ2-1
size: many
V: TRBV11-2
CDR3: ASSFLLGMGQF

J: TRBJ1-2
size: few
V: TRBV6-6
CDR3: ASSPHPREAEDGYT

J: TRBJ2-3
size: NA
V: TRBV29-1
CDR3: SVASGGLDTQY

J: TRBJ2-5
size: many
V: TRBV7-6
CDR3: ASSLVWRGRQETQY

J: TRBJ1-5
size: NA
V: TRBV7-6
CDR3: ASSQGGIAQPQH

J: TRBJ1-1
size: many
V: TRBV7-8
CDR3: ASSPKVVNTEAF

J: TRBJ1-4
size: few
V: TRBV7-9
CDR3: ASSLNDRGLFGEKLF

J: TRBJ2-5
size: NA
V: TRBV7-7
CDR3: ASSLSGDRGLQETQY

J: TRBJ1-1
size: NA
V: TRBV27
CDR3: ASSLSWGLDTEAF

J: TRBJ2-7
size: many
V: TRBV6-5
CDR3: ASSYSLREQY

J: TRBJ1-5
size: few
V: TRBV7-6
CDR3: ASSRQGYQPQH

J: TRBJ2-1
size: once
V: TRBV4-1
CDR3: ASSQVGLQRSSSYNEQF

J: TRBJ1-1
size: many
V: TRBV7-2
CDR3: ASSLELSGWTEAF

J: TRBJ1-2
size: NA
V: TRBV7-6
CDR3: ASSPHRGPLNT

J: TRBJ2-5
size: NA
V: TRBV12-3/TRBV12-4
CDR3: ASSFSLKEAQY

J: TRBJ2-7
size: NA
V: TRBV20-1
CDR3: SARDRGETYEQY

J: TRBJ2-2
size: NA
V: TRBV10-3
CDR3: ATMTRTGENTGELF

J: TRBJ2-7
size: many
V: TRBV3-1
CDR3: ASSQEGSRGFYEQY

J: TRBJ2-1
size: NA
V: TRBV6-6
CDR3: ASSPGTGTPYNEQF

J: TRBJ1-2
size: NA
V: TRBV2
CDR3: ASSPTGDGYGYT

J: TRBJ2-3
size: NA
V: TRBV28
CDR3: ASSTIGPPRLALLVSTDTQY

J: TRBJ2-5
size: many
V: TRBV7-2
CDR3: ASSLETGFKETQY

J: TRBJ2-1
size: NA
V: TRBV5-4
CDR3: ASNQPTGTNQDEQF

J: TRBJ2-7
size: NA
V: TRBV12-3/TRBV12-4
CDR3: ASSPASGSEQY

J: TRBJ1-1
size: NA
V: TRBV7-8
CDR3: ASTPLGGGDTEAF

J: TRBJ2-1
size: few
V: TRBV9
CDR3: ASSVDKYNEQF

J: TRBJ2-7
size: NA
V: TRBV7-2
CDR3: ASSLRGTHEQY

J: TRBJ1-4
size: NA
V: TRBV19
CDR3: ASSRPYGPTNEKLF

J: TRBJ1-2
size: NA
V: TRBV29-1
CDR3: SVEVRIILSQGFNYGYT

J: TRBJ2-1
size: few
V: TRBV4-1
CDR3: ASSPDLGGFNEQF

J: TRBJ1-1
size: few
V: TRBV28
CDR3: ASSRMAGTRMPNDTEAF

J: TRBJ2-1
size: few
V: TRBV4-1
CDR3: ASSQAPTSGPEGEQF

J: TRBJ2-3
size: few
V: TRBV27
CDR3: ASSSHTGRGERQVDTQY

J: TRBJ2-3
size: NA
V: TRBV28
CDR3: ASSSGTGLSTDTQY

J: TRBJ1-1
size: many
V: TRBV7-6
CDR3: ASSLGWGDMNTEAF

J: TRBJ2-1
size: few
V: TRBV6-4
CDR3: ASSDGLAGDYNEQF

J: TRBJ2-2
size: many
V: TRBV27
CDR3: ASSPRAGRNTGELF

J: TRBJ1-2
size: few
V: TRBV20-1
CDR3: SAPTGGIYGYT

J: TRBJ2-1
size: few
V: TRBV4-3
CDR3: ASSQGTGGDEQF

J: TRBJ2-2
size: NA
V: TRBV4-3
CDR3: ASSRSGAVHGELF

J: TRBJ2-3
size: NA
V: TRBV6-5
CDR3: ASEQGDTQY

J: TRBJ2-2
size: many
V: TRBV7-8
CDR3: ASSLGGLVGELF

J: TRBJ1-1
size: few
V: TRBV19
CDR3: ASSSHLGRSEAF

J: TRBJ2-3
size: few
V: TRBV12-3/TRBV12-4
CDR3: ASSLTGPSDTQY

J: TRBJ2-3
size: few
V: TRBV7-6
CDR3: ASSLVAGVADTQY

J: TRBJ2-7
size: NA
V: TRBV19
CDR3: ASSTRDRSYYEQY